A selection of T cell receptor beta chains follows, all from one sample in a study of T-cell memory formation after mild COVID-19. A single record per CDR3 protein comes from TCRdb applying MiXCR to the 5' RACE reads. The sample includes 95,000 to 110,000 distinct CDR3 sequences, about an eighth of them seen just once. The sequenced sample was PBMCs or a T cell subset sorted from them (not recorded which). The receptor source for this set is a man between 18 and 29 years old who had mild COVID-19 (a few samples of this study predate the infection). Cell type and time point are not known. Both conserved end residues are part of each CDR3. Each record gives: V gene, clone size, J gene, D gene, CDR3 protein, CDR3 DNA. The D gene is left open where the match is weak. A clone size is listed for some rows: how often the clone was seen (once, few, many), or a class if it is expanded.

TRBV11-1,NA,TRBJ2-3,NA,CASSLPRGSDTQYF,TGTGCCAGCAGCCTGCCTCGAGGGTCAGATACGCAGTATTTT
TRBV11-3,few,TRBJ2-3,NA,CASSRGRGIPGDTQYF,TGTGCCAGCAGCCGCGGTAGGGGTATACCTGGAGATACGCAGTATTTT
TRBV3-1,NA,TRBJ2-7,NA,CASSQDGQPSYEQYF,TGTGCCAGCAGCCAAGATGGACAGCCCTCCTACGAGCAGTACTTC
TRBV27,few,TRBJ1-1,NA,CASSPSGSQAFF,TGTGCCAGCAGTCCTTCCGGGAGCCAAGCTTTCTTT
TRBV11-2,few,TRBJ2-5,NA,CASSLAPGLEETQYF,TGTGCCAGCAGCTTAGCCCCCGGGTTGGAAGAGACCCAGTACTTC
TRBV5-4,NA,TRBJ1-1,NA,CASSHWGWGGTEAFF,TGTGCCAGCAGCCATTGGGGGTGGGGCGGCACTGAAGCTTTCTTT
TRBV6-5,NA,TRBJ2-4,TRBD2,CASSYAGEGIQYF,TGTGCCAGCAGTTATGCGGGGGAGGGGATTCAGTACTTC
TRBV4-3,few,TRBJ2-3,NA,CASSQDVSGTPTDTQYF,TGCGCCAGCAGCCAAGATGTAAGCGGTACCCCCACAGATACGCAGTATTTT
TRBV11-2,NA,TRBJ2-6,NA,CASSSPVWGANVLTF,TGTGCCAGCAGCTCGCCGGTTTGGGGGGCCAACGTCCTGACTTTC
TRBV27,NA,TRBJ1-4,TRBD1,CASSPRAGGSGKLFF,TGTGCCAGCAGTCCCCGGGCAGGGGGCTCGGGAAAACTGTTTTTT
TRBV7-2,many,TRBJ2-1,TRBD2,CASSFFGGGPNEQFF,TGTGCCAGCAGCTTTTTCGGGGGGGGCCCCAATGAGCAGTTCTTC
TRBV5-1,many,TRBJ2-1,NA,CASSFFAGAANEQFF,TGCGCCAGCAGCTTTTTCGCGGGGGCCGCCAATGAGCAGTTCTTC
TRBV29-1,many,TRBJ2-7,TRBD1,CSAGTGNSYEQYF,TGCAGCGCCGGGACAGGGAACTCCTACGAGCAGTACTTC
TRBV7-6,few,TRBJ2-5,TRBD1,CASSLGRDRAFTQYF,TGTGCCAGCAGCTTAGGCCGGGACAGGGCGTTCACCCAGTACTTC
TRBV5-5,few,TRBJ2-3,TRBD1,CASSGGQSTDTQYF,TGTGCCAGCAGCGGGGGACAGAGCACAGATACGCAGTATTTT
TRBV4-1,few,TRBJ1-1,NA,CASSQDLTFMNTEAFF,TGCGCCAGCAGCCAAGACCTGACGTTTATGAACACTGAAGCTTTCTTT
TRBV5-1,NA,TRBJ2-5,NA,CASSLGRGLGAQETQYF,TGCGCCAGCAGCTTGGGTCGAGGGTTGGGGGCCCAAGAGACCCAGTACTTC
TRBV4-1,NA,TRBJ1-1,NA,CASSPTTGENTEAFF,TGCGCCAGCAGCCCGACTACAGGAGAGAACACTGAAGCTTTCTTT
TRBV7-3,few,TRBJ1-2,NA,CASSYLDGAVNGYTF,TGTGCCAGCAGCTACTTGGACGGGGCGGTCAATGGCTACACCTTC
TRBV27,NA,TRBJ1-5,NA,CASSLSGLQPQHF,TGTGCCAGCAGTTTATCTGGCCTCCAGCCCCAGCATTTT
TRBV30,NA,TRBJ2-3,TRBD2,CAWNSGEGTQYF,TGTGCCTGGAATAGCGGGGAGGGTACGCAGTATTTT
TRBV7-6,NA,TRBJ2-3,NA,CASSGLGDTQYF,TGTGCCAGCAGCGGTCTGGGGGATACGCAGTATTTT
TRBV18,NA,TRBJ2-1,TRBD2,CASSPPRSGGADEQFF,TGTGCCAGCTCACCACCCCGAAGCGGGGGGGCAGATGAGCAGTTCTTC
TRBV29-1,few,TRBJ2-2,NA,CTGRTNTGELFF,TGCACCGGACGGACGAACACCGGGGAGCTGTTTTTT
TRBV19,NA,TRBJ1-2,TRBD1,CASSLQGTTGNYGYTF,TGTGCCAGTAGCTTACAGGGGACAACGGGTAACTATGGCTACACCTTC
TRBV7-9,NA,TRBJ1-1,NA,CASSLWGSARGEAFF,TGTGCCAGCAGCTTATGGGGGTCAGCTCGAGGAGAAGCTTTCTTT
TRBV12-3/TRBV12-4,many,TRBJ2-2,NA,CASRIMPTTGRAGTGELFF,TGTGCCAGCAGGATTATGCCTACCACAGGGCGCGCTGGCACCGGGGAGCTGTTTTTT
TRBV4-1,many,TRBJ2-1,TRBD2,CASSQEETSSYEQFF,TGCGCCAGCAGCCAAGAAGAGACTAGCAGCTATGAGCAGTTCTTC
TRBV5-6,NA,TRBJ2-7,TRBD2,CASSLGGSGAIYEQYF,TGTGCCAGCAGCTTGGGGGGTAGCGGGGCGATCTACGAGCAGTACTTC
TRBV7-9,NA,TRBJ1-5,NA,CASSLVSVGFSNQPQHF,TGTGCCAGCAGCTTAGTGTCTGTGGGATTTAGCAATCAGCCCCAGCATTTT
TRBV10-2,NA,TRBJ2-3,NA,CASSESGGLPTDTQYF,TGCGCCAGCAGTGAGTCGGGGGGCCTACCGACAGATACGCAGTATTTT
TRBV6-2/TRBV6-3,few,TRBJ2-5,NA,CASIAGAVGRARETQYF,TGTGCCAGCATCGCGGGGGCAGTCGGTCGAGCGCGAGAGACCCAGTACTTC
TRBV29-1,NA,TRBJ2-1,NA,CSVEGGSNEQFF,TGCAGCGTTGAAGGGGGGAGCAATGAGCAGTTCTTC
TRBV7-8,once,TRBJ2-3,NA,CASSPRRGAPISSTDTQYF,TGTGCCAGCAGCCCCCGCCGGGGGGCGCCCATATCGAGCACAGATACGCAGTATTTT
TRBV27,NA,TRBJ2-4,NA,CASADRDAKNIQYF,TGTGCCAGCGCGGACCGGGATGCCAAAAACATTCAGTACTTC
TRBV6-5,few,TRBJ2-5,TRBD2,CASSLTGASGGLGQETQYF,TGTGCCAGCAGCCTCACCGGGGCTAGCGGGGGCCTGGGTCAAGAGACCCAGTACTTC
TRBV15,NA,TRBJ1-1,NA,CATSRDRGDTEAFF,TGTGCCACCAGCAGAGATAGGGGCGACACTGAAGCTTTCTTT
TRBV12-3/TRBV12-4,many,TRBJ1-5,NA,CASSLLGAQPQHF,TGTGCCAGCAGTTTATTAGGGGCTCAGCCCCAGCATTTT
TRBV4-3,NA,TRBJ1-1,TRBD1,CASSQDFRTGGTEAFF,TGCGCCAGCAGCCAAGATTTCAGGACAGGGGGCACTGAAGCTTTCTTT
TRBV11-2,few,TRBJ2-3,NA,CATVARRQRADTQYF,TGTGCCACGGTTGCTCGAAGGCAGCGCGCAGATACGCAGTATTTT
TRBV7-6,few,TRBJ2-5,TRBD1,CASSLGGTGRETQYF,TGTGCCAGCAGCTTAGGTGGGACAGGGCGCGAGACCCAGTACTTC
TRBV3-2,few,TRBJ1-5,NA,CASSQVPERSSNQPQHF,TGTGCCAGCAGCCAAGTACCCGAGAGGTCTAGCAATCAGCCCCAGCATTTT
TRBV3-1,many,TRBJ2-1,TRBD1,CASSQTGGWNEQFF,TGTGCCAGCAGCCAAACAGGGGGATGGAATGAGCAGTTCTTC
TRBV7-3,few,TRBJ1-6,NA,CASSEKGNSPLHF,TGTGCCAGCAGCGAAAAGGGAAATTCACCCCTCCACTTT
TRBV12-3/TRBV12-4,NA,TRBJ1-1,NA,CASSLGLEAFF,TGTGCCAGCAGTTTAGGACTTGAAGCTTTCTTT
TRBV29-1,NA,TRBJ1-3,NA,CSVIPTGQLSGNTIYF,TGCAGCGTCATACCGACAGGCCAGTTATCTGGAAACACCATATATTTT
TRBV4-3,NA,TRBJ2-1,NA,CASSQDWALNEQFF,TGCGCCAGCAGCCAAGATTGGGCTCTCAATGAGCAGTTCTTC
TRBV12-3/TRBV12-4,NA,TRBJ2-1,NA,CASTLPGEYNEQFF,TGTGCCAGCACCCTCCCGGGGGAATACAATGAGCAGTTCTTC
TRBV7-8,few,TRBJ2-7,TRBD1,CASSTGTVNYEQYF,TGTGCCAGCAGCACCGGGACAGTAAACTACGAGCAGTACTTC
TRBV6-2/TRBV6-3,few,TRBJ2-1,NA,CASSYPGYNEQFF,TGTGCCAGCAGTTACCCAGGGTACAATGAGCAGTTCTTC
TRBV20-1,few,TRBJ2-5,TRBD1,CSATRSGQGARETQYF,TGCAGTGCTACCCGGTCGGGACAGGGGGCGCGAGAGACCCAGTACTTC
TRBV7-2,NA,TRBJ2-7,TRBD2,CASSLGTSGSYEQYF,TGTGCCAGCAGCCTCGGGACTAGCGGCTCCTACGAGCAGTACTTC
TRBV10-2,few,TRBJ2-1,NA,CASSETNEQFF,TGCGCCAGCAGTGAAACCAATGAGCAGTTCTTC
TRBV6-6,few,TRBJ1-5,NA,CASSPPGRQNRMQPQHF,TGTGCCAGCAGCCCCCCGGGACGGCAGAATAGAATGCAGCCCCAGCATTTT
TRBV6-1,many,TRBJ2-3,NA,CASSLGGASTDTQYF,TGTGCCAGCAGTTTAGGGGGGGCTAGCACAGATACGCAGTATTTT